The rows below give T cell receptor beta chains drawn from one sample of a study of blood T cell repertoires in COVID-19. Sequencing used immunoSEQ multiplex PCR; TCRdb keeps in-frame clones, though not all of them. The repertoire includes 100,000 to 150,000 clones, about 80% of them detected once, and over 9.5% sits in the top ten. Sequences were obtained from peripheral blood. The receptors stem from a man in his sixties with acute or convalescent COVID-19. Both conserved end residues are part of each CDR3. A D gene is named only where the DNA matches it firmly. Clone size is shown for a subset of rows, as once, few, many or a class of expanded clone.

D gene: .; J gene: TRBJ2-1; V gene: TRBV19; clone size: few; CDR3 DNA: TGTGCCAGTAGTATAGATCCCCCTAATGAGCAGTTCTTC; CDR3 protein: CASSIDPPNEQFF
D gene: .; J gene: TRBJ1-1; V gene: TRBV28; clone size: .; CDR3 DNA: TGTGCCAGCAGAGGGGACTCGAACACTGAAGCTTTCTTT; CDR3 protein: CASRGDSNTEAFF
D gene: TRBD1; J gene: TRBJ1-5; V gene: TRBV24-1; clone size: .; CDR3 DNA: TGTGCCACCAGTGACGAGACAGGGAACGGCAATCAGCCCCAGCATTTT; CDR3 protein: CATSDETGNGNQPQHF
D gene: TRBD2; J gene: TRBJ2-7; V gene: TRBV2; clone size: .; CDR3 DNA: TGTGCCAGCAGTGAGAGCGGGAGGGGATACGAGCAGTACTTC; CDR3 protein: CASSESGRGYEQYF
D gene: TRBD1; J gene: TRBJ1-2; V gene: TRBV29-1; clone size: .; CDR3 DNA: TGCAGCGTTGTGGGGGACAGGGGTCTCTATGGCTACACCTTC; CDR3 protein: CSVVGDRGLYGYTF
D gene: .; J gene: TRBJ2-2; V gene: TRBV19; clone size: .; CDR3 DNA: TGTGCCAGTAGTATAGCGAGGAACACCGGGGAGCTGTTTTTT; CDR3 protein: CASSIARNTGELFF
D gene: .; J gene: TRBJ1-2; V gene: TRBV7-3; clone size: .; CDR3 DNA: TGTGCCAGCAGCTTACGCCAGGGAGGATATGGCTACACCTTC; CDR3 protein: CASSLRQGGYGYTF
D gene: .; J gene: TRBJ1-3; V gene: TRBV3-1/TRBV3-2; clone size: .; CDR3 DNA: TGTGCCAGCAGCCAACACGGGGACTCTGGAAACACCATATATTTT; CDR3 protein: CASSQHGDSGNTIYF
D gene: .; J gene: TRBJ1-1; V gene: TRBV4-1; clone size: .; CDR3 DNA: TGCGCCAGCAGCCCCTTCGGACATCTGAACACTGAAGCTTTCTTT; CDR3 protein: CASSPFGHLNTEAFF
D gene: .; J gene: TRBJ2-7; V gene: TRBV2; clone size: once; CDR3 DNA: TGTGCCAGCAGGAGGGACTACGAGCAGTACTTC; CDR3 protein: CASRRDYEQYF
D gene: TRBD1; J gene: TRBJ1-2; V gene: TRBV10-3; clone size: .; CDR3 DNA: TGTGCCATCAGGGGGACAGGGGGCTTTGGCTACACCTTC; CDR3 protein: CAIRGTGGFGYTF
D gene: .; J gene: TRBJ2-7; V gene: TRBV11-2; clone size: .; CDR3 DNA: TGTGCCAGCAGCTTACAGCGCAAGAGCTCCTACGAGCAGTACTTC; CDR3 protein: CASSLQRKSSYEQYF
D gene: TRBD1; J gene: TRBJ2-5; V gene: TRBV2; clone size: .; CDR3 DNA: TGTGCCAGCAGCGGACAGGGGGCCCCAAAAGAGACCCAGTACTTC; CDR3 protein: CASSGQGAPKETQYF
D gene: .; J gene: TRBJ2-5; V gene: TRBV24-1; clone size: .; CDR3 DNA: TGTGCCACCGCACTCTCGGGGACCCAGTACTTC; CDR3 protein: CATALSGTQYF
D gene: TRBD1; J gene: TRBJ1-5; V gene: TRBV5-1; clone size: .; CDR3 DNA: TGCGCCAGCAGCCCGGCAGGGGGGCACAATCAGCCCCAGCATTTT; CDR3 protein: CASSPAGGHNQPQHF
D gene: TRBD1; J gene: TRBJ2-6; V gene: TRBV5-4; clone size: .; CDR3 DNA: TGTGCCAGCAGCCCCCGCCAGGGGGCTGGGGCCAACGTCCTGACTTTC; CDR3 protein: CASSPRQGAGANVLTF
D gene: .; J gene: TRBJ1-1; V gene: TRBV2; clone size: .; CDR3 DNA: TGTGCCAGCAGTGAAGCTAAGGGACTGGGCACTGAAGCTTTCTTT; CDR3 protein: CASSEAKGLGTEAFF
D gene: .; J gene: TRBJ2-1; V gene: TRBV28; clone size: .; CDR3 DNA: TGTGCCAGCAGTTTATCCGTCGGACGTGGAGGGCAGTTCTTC; CDR3 protein: CASSLSVGRGGQFF
D gene: TRBD1; J gene: TRBJ1-2; V gene: TRBV25-1; clone size: few; CDR3 DNA: TGTGCCAGCAGGAGACAGGGGTCACATGGCTACACCTTC; CDR3 protein: CASRRQGSHGYTF
D gene: .; J gene: TRBJ2-1; V gene: TRBV28; clone size: .; CDR3 DNA: TGTGCCAGCAGACATAACGGGGTCAATGAGCAGTTCTTC; CDR3 protein: CASRHNGVNEQFF
D gene: .; J gene: TRBJ1-5; V gene: TRBV18; clone size: .; CDR3 DNA: TGTGCCAGCTCACCTGGGGCGGGAGGGGGCAATCAGCCCCAGCATTTT; CDR3 protein: CASSPGAGGGNQPQHF
D gene: TRBD2; J gene: TRBJ2-4; V gene: TRBV28; clone size: .; CDR3 DNA: TGTGCCAGCAGTTCCACCGGGACTAGCGGGAGGTCCATTTTAGCCAAAAACATTCAGTACTTC; CDR3 protein: CASSSTGTSGRSILAKNIQYF
D gene: .; J gene: TRBJ2-6; V gene: TRBV27; clone size: once; CDR3 DNA: TGTGCCAGCAGTTTGGGCAGGGGCTCTGGGGCCAACGTCCTGACTTTC; CDR3 protein: CASSLGRGSGANVLTF
D gene: TRBD1; J gene: TRBJ1-1; V gene: TRBV2; clone size: .; CDR3 DNA: TGTGCCAGCAGTAAAGGGACAGGGACTTCTGAAGCTTTCTTT; CDR3 protein: CASSKGTGTSEAFF
D gene: .; J gene: TRBJ1-2; V gene: TRBV10-2; clone size: .; CDR3 DNA: TGCGCCAGCAGTGCCAGTGGGGGCACTCCCTATGGCTACACCTTC; CDR3 protein: CASSASGGTPYGYTF
D gene: TRBD2; J gene: TRBJ2-3; V gene: TRBV27; clone size: .; CDR3 DNA: TGTGCCAGCAGCCCATGGGCGGGAGGGCCCGTATCGCAGTATTTT; CDR3 protein: CASSPWAGGPVSQYF
D gene: TRBD2; J gene: TRBJ2-5; V gene: TRBV10-1; clone size: .; CDR3 DNA: TGCGCCAGCAGTGACCGGACTAGCGGGAGTGGAGCGGAGACCCAGTACTTC; CDR3 protein: CASSDRTSGSGAETQYF
D gene: TRBD2; J gene: TRBJ2-7; V gene: TRBV6-6; clone size: .; CDR3 DNA: TGTGCCACCAGTCCCGGTTCTAGCGGGGTATACGAGCAGTACTTC; CDR3 protein: CATSPGSSGVYEQYF
D gene: .; J gene: TRBJ1-5; V gene: TRBV19; clone size: once; CDR3 DNA: TGTGCCAGTAGTATCTTCGTAGCTGGCAATCAGCCCCAGCATTTT; CDR3 protein: CASSIFVAGNQPQHF
D gene: .; J gene: TRBJ2-7; V gene: TRBV21-1; clone size: .; CDR3 DNA: TGTGCCAGCAGGAAAGAGGAGCGGATCTACGAGCAGTACTTC; CDR3 protein: CASRKEERIYEQYF
D gene: TRBD1; J gene: TRBJ1-2; V gene: TRBV29-1; clone size: .; CDR3 DNA: TGCAGCGGGGGGCCAGGGGGGAACTATGGCTACACCTTC; CDR3 protein: CSGGPGGNYGYTF
D gene: .; J gene: TRBJ1-5; V gene: TRBV6-1; clone size: .; CDR3 DNA: TGTGCCAGCAGTGAAGCCCAGTTATATCAGCCCCAGCATTTT; CDR3 protein: CASSEAQLYQPQHF
D gene: .; J gene: TRBJ1-1; V gene: TRBV4-2; clone size: few; CDR3 DNA: TGTGCCAGCAGCCAAGAATCGCAGGGTGGCACTGAAGCTTTCTTT; CDR3 protein: CASSQESQGGTEAFF
D gene: .; J gene: TRBJ1-6; V gene: TRBV7-9; clone size: .; CDR3 DNA: TGTGCCAGCAGCCCCGAGGCACGTTCACCCCTCCACTTT; CDR3 protein: CASSPEARSPLHF
D gene: TRBD2; J gene: TRBJ2-2; V gene: TRBV23-1; clone size: .; CDR3 DNA: TGCGCCAGCAGTCACCGGACTAGCGTTTACACCGGGGAGCTGTTTTTT; CDR3 protein: CASSHRTSVYTGELFF
D gene: .; J gene: TRBJ1-5; V gene: TRBV30; clone size: once; CDR3 DNA: TGTGCCTGGGGGACACAGGGCAATCAGCCCCAGCATTTT; CDR3 protein: CAWGTQGNQPQHF
D gene: .; J gene: TRBJ2-1; V gene: TRBV11-3; clone size: .; CDR3 DNA: TGTGCCAGCAGCCTAAGGGGGTACAATGAGCAGTTCTTC; CDR3 protein: CASSLRGYNEQFF
D gene: TRBD1; J gene: TRBJ1-6; V gene: TRBV5-1; clone size: .; CDR3 DNA: TGCGCCAGCAGCTCAATAGCAGGGGGTAATTCACCCCTCCACTTT; CDR3 protein: CASSSIAGGNSPLHF
D gene: .; J gene: TRBJ1-5; V gene: TRBV7-2; clone size: .; CDR3 DNA: TGTGCCAGCAGCAAAAGCCGGGTCGTCGGGGCCCAGCATTTT; CDR3 protein: CASSKSRVVGAQHF
D gene: TRBD2; J gene: TRBJ2-5; V gene: TRBV4-1; clone size: .; CDR3 DNA: TGCGCCAGCAGCCAGAGCGGAGCTAGCGGGAGGGGGGAGACCCAGTACTTC; CDR3 protein: CASSQSGASGRGETQYF
D gene: TRBD1; J gene: TRBJ1-2; V gene: TRBV6-5; clone size: .; CDR3 DNA: TGTGCCAGCAGTCGCATACAGGGGAACTATGGCTACACCTTC; CDR3 protein: CASSRIQGNYGYTF
D gene: TRBD2; J gene: TRBJ2-1; V gene: TRBV28; clone size: .; CDR3 DNA: TGTGCCAGCAGTGGGTCCTGGGCGGGAGTGTATGAGCAGTTCTTC; CDR3 protein: CASSGSWAGVYEQFF
D gene: TRBD1; J gene: TRBJ2-1; V gene: TRBV7-9; clone size: .; CDR3 DNA: TGTGCCACCCCAGGGGGACAGGGACCTAATGAGCAGTTCTTC; CDR3 protein: CATPGGQGPNEQFF
D gene: TRBD1; J gene: TRBJ1-1; V gene: TRBV3-1/TRBV3-2; clone size: .; CDR3 DNA: TGTGCCAGCAGCCAAGAGGGACAGACCGAAGCTTTCTTT; CDR3 protein: CASSQEGQTEAFF
D gene: .; J gene: TRBJ1-2; V gene: TRBV5-1; clone size: .; CDR3 DNA: TGCGCCAGCAGCTCGGGAGGGGCTTTAACGTATGGCTACACCTTC; CDR3 protein: CASSSGGALTYGYTF
D gene: .; J gene: TRBJ1-6; V gene: TRBV28; clone size: few; CDR3 DNA: TGTGCCGGGGGCGGCGGTAATTCACCCCTCCACTTT; CDR3 protein: CAGGGGNSPLHF
D gene: TRBD1; J gene: TRBJ2-7; V gene: TRBV5-1; clone size: once; CDR3 DNA: TGCGCCAGCAGCTTGTGGACAGGGGGGTCCTACGAGCAGTACTTC; CDR3 protein: CASSLWTGGSYEQYF
D gene: .; J gene: TRBJ1-5; V gene: TRBV28; clone size: once; CDR3 DNA: TGTGCCAGCACTTACAGGGAACAGCCCCAGCATTTT; CDR3 protein: CASTYREQPQHF
D gene: .; J gene: TRBJ2-4; V gene: TRBV5-1; clone size: .; CDR3 DNA: TGCGCCAGCTCCCAAACCCGTCTCGGGTCACAAAACATTCAGTACTTC; CDR3 protein: CASSQTRLGSQNIQYF
D gene: TRBD1; J gene: TRBJ1-2; V gene: TRBV7-2; clone size: .; CDR3 DNA: TGTGCCAGCAGTCAAACCCCAGGGGGCTGGTATGGCTACACCTTC; CDR3 protein: CASSQTPGGWYGYTF
D gene: .; J gene: TRBJ1-1; V gene: TRBV30; clone size: .; CDR3 DNA: TGTGCCTGGAGTGTAACCCGGGGCACTGAAGCTTTCTTT; CDR3 protein: CAWSVTRGTEAFF
D gene: TRBD1; J gene: TRBJ2-7; V gene: TRBV14; clone size: few; CDR3 DNA: TGTGCCAGCAGCCAATACAGGGACAGGGGTCGCGAGCAGTACTTC; CDR3 protein: CASSQYRDRGREQYF
D gene: TRBD1; J gene: TRBJ2-7; V gene: TRBV18; clone size: .; CDR3 DNA: TGTGCCAGCTCACCCCCGGGACAGGGGGTCGGCTCCTACGAGCAGTACTTC; CDR3 protein: CASSPPGQGVGSYEQYF